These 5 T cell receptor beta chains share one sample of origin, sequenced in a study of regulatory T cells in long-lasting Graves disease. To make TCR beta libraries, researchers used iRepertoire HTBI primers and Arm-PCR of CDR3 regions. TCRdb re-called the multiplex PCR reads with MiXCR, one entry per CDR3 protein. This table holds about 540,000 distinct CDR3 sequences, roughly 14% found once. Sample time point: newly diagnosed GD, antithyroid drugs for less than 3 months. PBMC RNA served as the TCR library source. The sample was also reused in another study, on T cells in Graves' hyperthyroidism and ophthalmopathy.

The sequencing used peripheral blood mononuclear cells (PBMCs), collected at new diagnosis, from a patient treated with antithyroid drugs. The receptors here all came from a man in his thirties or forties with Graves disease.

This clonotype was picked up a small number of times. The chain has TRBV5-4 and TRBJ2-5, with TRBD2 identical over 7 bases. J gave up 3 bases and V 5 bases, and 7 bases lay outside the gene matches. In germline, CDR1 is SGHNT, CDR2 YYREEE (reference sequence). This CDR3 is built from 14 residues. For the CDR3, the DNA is TGTGCCAGCAGTCAGGGAGGGGTAGAAGAGACCCAGTACTTC. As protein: CASSQGGVEETQYF.

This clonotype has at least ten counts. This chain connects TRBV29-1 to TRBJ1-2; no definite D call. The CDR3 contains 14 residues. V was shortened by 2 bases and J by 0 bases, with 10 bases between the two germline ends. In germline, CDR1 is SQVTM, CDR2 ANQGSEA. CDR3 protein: CSVERGQPNYGYTF. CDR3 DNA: TGCAGCGTTGAACGCGGGCAGCCTAACTATGGCTACACCTTC.

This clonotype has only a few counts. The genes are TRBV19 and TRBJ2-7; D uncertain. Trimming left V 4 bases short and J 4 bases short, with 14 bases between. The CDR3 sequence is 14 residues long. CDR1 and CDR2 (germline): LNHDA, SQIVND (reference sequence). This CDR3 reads CASSTAGVGYEQYF. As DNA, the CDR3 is TGTGCCAGTAGTACTGCCGGCGTGGGGTACGAGCAGTACTTC.

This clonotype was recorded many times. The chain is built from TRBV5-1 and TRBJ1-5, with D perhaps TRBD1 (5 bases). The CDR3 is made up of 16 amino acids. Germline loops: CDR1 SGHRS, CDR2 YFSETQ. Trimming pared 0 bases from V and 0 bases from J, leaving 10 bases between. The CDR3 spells CASSLGGGNSNQPQHF. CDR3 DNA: TGCGCCAGCAGCTTGGGGGGCGGGAATAGCAATCAGCCCCAGCATTTT.

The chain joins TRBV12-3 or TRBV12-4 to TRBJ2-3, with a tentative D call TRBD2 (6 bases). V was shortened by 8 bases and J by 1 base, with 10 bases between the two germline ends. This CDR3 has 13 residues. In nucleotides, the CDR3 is TGTGCCAGCGGAGGGCGGGGCACAGATACGCAGTATTTT. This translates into CASGGRGTDTQYF.